One and the same sample provided the 26 T cell receptor beta chains below, sequenced in a study of T cells in Graves' hyperthyroidism and ophthalmopathy. The source material, RNA transcripts, was used to amplify TCR beta CDR3 regions. HTBI primers were the set used in a first-round RT-PCR of the TCR CDR3. Each CDR3 protein gets one entry after TCRdb re-called the multiplex PCR reads with MiXCR. The profile shows roughly 840,000 distinct CDR3 sequences, over 35% of them singletons. The sample was blood. The receptor source for this set is a man aged 18 to 29 with Graves' hyperthyroidism.

Remarks on this clonotype: A much larger clone sits a single nucleotide away, making a read error possible. The rearrangement uses TRBV9 and TRBJ1-1; tentatively, D is TRBD1 (5 bases). This CDR3 region has 14 residues. V gave up 3 bases and J gave up 4 bases, with 13 bases separating them. Germline assignment: CDR1 SGDLS and CDR2 YYNGEE. The CDR3 region has the DNA TGTGCCAGCAGCGCAGGGATCATGAGCACTGAAGCTTTCTTT. This gives the protein CASSAGIMSTEAFF.

This chain uses TRBV7-9 with TRBJ2-5; unclear D gene. V lost 3 bases and J lost 2, with 10 bases in between. CDR3 length equals 14 residues. Germline CDR1 SEHNR, CDR2 FQNEAQ (reference sequence). CDR3 bases: TGTGCCAGCAGCTTGACCGACGGACAAGAGACCCAGTACTTC. Amino acid sequence: CASSLTDGQETQYF.

As to this clonotype: This clone may be a read error of a much larger clone one base away. This chain connects TRBV7-9 to TRBJ1-5; no firm D call. The CDR3 is 14 amino acids. Germline V lookup: CDR1 SEHNR, CDR2 FQNEAQ (reference sequence). This chain's CDR3 is CASGLSRVGQPQHF. The CDR3, as DNA: TGTGCCAGCGGCTTAAGTAGGGTGGGACAGCCCCAGCATTTT.

This clonotype was counted ten times or more. The chain recombines TRBV9 with TRBJ2-5, with a possible D match to TRBD2 (5 bases). The CDR3 spans 13 residues. Germline V gene data show CDR1 as SGDLS and CDR2 as YYNGEE. Trimming pared 5 bases from V and 5 bases from J, leaving 13 bases between. CDR3 bases: TGTGCCAGCAGTGACCTCGGGGAGGAGACCCAGTACTTC. Encoded protein: CASSDLGEETQYF.

As to this clonotype: This may stem from a read error, because a much larger clone lies one nucleotide away. J is TRBJ1-2 and V is TRBV20-1; perhaps TRBD1 as D (5 bases). Germline lookup yields CDR1 DFQATT and CDR2 SNEGSKA (reference sequence). The ends were cut back, 3 bases at V and 4 bases at J, with 9 bases in the middle. CDR3 length: 12 residues. CDR3 residues: CSARTVPYGYTF. CDR3 bases: TGCAGTGCTAGGACAGTCCCCTATGGCTACACCTTC.

This clonotype has only a few counts. For the CDR3, the DNA is TGTGCCACCAGCAGAGATCTGCTCTTCGAGCAGTACTTC. It yields the protein CATSRDLLFEQYF. This chain connects TRBV15 to TRBJ2-7; no definite D call. Germline assignment: CDR1 LNHNV and CDR2 YYDKDF (reference sequence). Trimming cost V 0 bases and J 6 bases, with 9 bases left between them. The CDR3 runs to 13 residues.

This CDR3 is CASSQRGRGASYEQYF. CDR3 nucleotides: TGTGCCAGCAGCCAACGGGGGAGGGGTGCTTCCTACGAGCAGTACTTC. The V and J genes are TRBV9 and TRBJ2-7, with TRBD2 matching over 7 bases. Germline values: CDR1 SGDLS, CDR2 YYNGEE. J lost 1 base, V lost 4 bases, and 11 bases had no gene match. The CDR3 has 16 amino acids.

This clonotype has ten or more counts. The rearrangement uses TRBV20-1 and TRBJ2-2; a possible D gene is TRBD1 (6 bases). The CDR3 sequence is 13 residues long. Per the germline V gene, CDR1 is DFQATT and CDR2 is SNEGSKA (reference sequence). Trimming cost V 2 bases and J 7 bases, with 11 bases left between them. Here the CDR3 reads CSARSQGIGELFF. CDR3 bases: TGCAGTGCTAGAAGTCAGGGGATCGGGGAGCTGTTTTTT.

This clonotype was seen ten or more times. The rearrangement joins TRBV19 to TRBJ1-5; D is unclear. The CDR3 loop spans 14 amino acids. The ends were cut back, 3 bases at V and 4 bases at J, with 10 bases in the middle. Germline CDR1 LNHDA, CDR2 SQIVND (reference sequence). CDR3 DNA sequence: TGTGCCAGTAGTATGGGAGCAGCTAATCAGCCCCAGCATTTT. Its translation: CASSMGAANQPQHF.

This chain connects TRBV7-9 to TRBJ2-7; 7 nucleotides agree with TRBD1. This CDR3 has 14 amino acids. Germline V gives CDR1 SEHNR, CDR2 FQNEAQ (reference sequence). V dropped 2 bases and J dropped 4; count of bases not matched to a gene: 5. CDR3 DNA sequence: TGTGCCAGCAGCTTAAGCGACAGGGAATACGAGCAGTACTTC. It is translated as CASSLSDREYEQYF.

This clonotype was observed a handful of times. The V gene is TRBV2, the J gene TRBJ1-4; TRBD1 matches at 8 bases. Germline V gene lookup returns CDR1 SNHLY and CDR2 FYNNEI. This CDR3 has 15 residues. V shed 9 bases, J shed 2 bases, and the junction held 8 bases outside the gene matches. The CDR3 region has the DNA TGTGCCAGTACCGAGACAGGGGCCACTAATGAAAAACTGTTTTTT. It codes for CASTETGATNEKLFF. The variable domain in full, completed from reference TRBV2 and TRBJ1-4, reads EPEVTQTPSHQVTQMGQEVILRCVPISNHLYFYWYRQILGQKVEFLVSFYNNEISEKSEIFDDQFSVERPDGSNFTLKIRSTKLEDSAMYFCASTETGATNEKLFFGSGTQLSVL.

This sequence joins TRBV12-3 or TRBV12-4 and TRBJ1-3; no firm D call. The V gene lost 8 bases and the J gene lost 0 bases, with 11 bases spanning the gap. The CDR3 loop spans 14 amino acids. This chain's CDR3 is CASRPRLSGNTIYF. The CDR3, as DNA: TGTGCCAGCCGCCCGAGGCTCTCTGGAAACACCATATATTTT.

This clonotype was picked up many times. The chain uses TRBV20-1 and TRBJ1-1, with D hard to call. The CDR3 covers 11 residues. The germline gives CDR1 DFQATT, CDR2 SNEGSKA (reference sequence). Trimming removed 3 bases at V and 10 bases at J, with 12 bases between. The CDR3 coding sequence is TGCAGTGCTAGTGGGAGAGTACTAGCTTTCTTT. The encoded protein is CSASGRVLAFF.

The table lists this clonotype with a few counts. The chain is built from TRBV20-1 and TRBJ1-3; no clear D gene. V dropped 3 bases and J dropped 3 bases, with 18 bases sitting between them. Looked up from germline, CDR1 is DFQATT and CDR2 is SNEGSKA (reference sequence). There are 16 residues in the CDR3. CDR3 protein: CSASRGGGGYGNTIYF. In DNA form, the CDR3 reads TGCAGTGCTAGTCGAGGAGGCGGAGGCTATGGAAACACCATATATTTT.

The V gene is TRBV9, the J gene TRBJ1-3; D call uncertain. V was trimmed by 0 bases and J by 4 bases, leaving 8 bases between them. The CDR3 is 14 residues long. CDR1 SGDLS and CDR2 YYNGEE come from the germline V gene. The CDR3 nucleotides read TGTGCCAGCAGCGTAGCTGACGGGGGAAACACCATATATTTT. It yields the protein CASSVADGGNTIYF.

The gene calls are TRBV5-6 and TRBJ2-6, with D perhaps TRBD2 (6 bases). Germline loops: CDR1 SGHDT, CDR2 YYEEEE. V was shortened by 3 bases and J by 3 bases, with 13 bases between the two germline ends. CDR3 size: 16 residues. CDR3 DNA: TGTGCCAGCAGCTCGGGACTTTTACTTGGGGCCAACGTCCTGACTTTC. Translating it yields CASSSGLLLGANVLTF.

The chain joins TRBV7-8 to TRBJ2-6, with a weak D call TRBD2 (6 bases). The V gene lost 6 bases and the J gene lost 2 bases, with 14 bases spanning the gap. The germline gives CDR1 SGHVS, CDR2 FQNEAQ. CDR3 length: 16 residues. The CDR3 DNA sequence: TGTGCCAGCAGTTACTATCCGGGGGCTGGGGCCAACGTCCTGACTTTC. Its translation is CASSYYPGAGANVLTF. The full variable domain, its missing parts supplied by reference TRBV7-8 and TRBJ2-6, is GAGVSQSPRYKVAKRGQDVALRCDPISGHVSLFWYQQALGQGPEFLTYFQNEAQLDKSGLPSDRFFAERPEGSVSTLKIQRTQQEDSAVYLCASSYYPGAGANVLTFGAGSRLTVL.

This clonotype was seen many times. The gene calls are TRBV7-9 and TRBJ1-2; no clear D gene. Trimming stripped 0 bases from V and 0 bases from J, with 11 bases between. CDR3 length equals 16 residues. Germline CDR1 SEHNR, CDR2 FQNEAQ (reference sequence). CDR3 in amino acids: CASSLAGTYPNYGYTF. CDR3 sequence (DNA): TGTGCCAGCAGCTTAGCGGGAACCTACCCTAACTATGGCTACACCTTC.

This clonotype was counted at least ten times. J is TRBJ1-2 and V is TRBV6-5, with 7 positions matching TRBD1. Trimming at V came to 2 bases and at J to 8 bases, leaving 5 bases not matched to a gene. The CDR3 is 13 amino acids. Germline lookup yields CDR1 MNHEY and CDR2 SVGAGI. CDR3 loop: CASSYQTGIGYTF. Written as DNA, the CDR3 is TGTGCCAGCAGTTACCAGACAGGGATCGGCTACACCTTC.

The chain couples TRBV2 to TRBJ1-5; possible D gene TRBD1, 6 bases. The V end lost 6 bases, the J end lost 12 bases, and 15 bases lay between the germline ends. This CDR3 comprises 12 residues. Germline assignment: CDR1 SNHLY and CDR2 FYNNEI. The CDR3 region has the DNA TGTGCCAGCAGCAGTACAGGGAGGGTCCAGCATTTT. It is translated as CASSSTGRVQHF.

This sequence joins TRBV7-2 and TRBJ2-2; 7 bases are shared with TRBD2. Germline CDR1 and CDR2: SGHTA and FQGNSA. The CDR3 loop spans 15 amino acids. The V segment lost 5 bases and the J segment 7 bases; nucleotides outside the gene matches: 10. The CDR3 protein is CASSPLGRLDGELFF. CDR3 DNA sequence: TGTGCCAGCAGCCCCCTCGGGAGGTTAGACGGGGAGCTGTTTTTT.

This clonotype occurred a few times. CDR3 amino acids: CASSQAGSGNTIYF. The CDR3 DNA sequence: TGCGCCAGCAGCCAAGCGGGGTCTGGAAACACCATATATTTT. The rearrangement links TRBV4-1 to TRBJ1-3; D uncertain. The CDR3 spans 14 residues. V lost 1 base and J lost 1, with 5 bases in between. Germline V gene data show CDR1 as MGHRA and CDR2 as YSYEKL.

As concerns this clonotype: Being one base from a much bigger clone, this may be a read error. CDR3 sequence: CAGSPGEVYEQYF. CDR3 nucleotides: TGTGCCGGCAGCCCGGGTGAAGTCTACGAGCAGTACTTC. This rearrangement joins TRBV7-8 to TRBJ2-7; D not certain. In germline, CDR1 is SGHVS, CDR2 FQNEAQ. The CDR3 is 13 residues long.

This clonotype is a singleton in its sample. V usage is TRBV7-9 and J usage is TRBJ1-1, with D possibly TRBD1 on 5 matching bases. The CDR3 covers 15 residues. V lost 4 bases, J lost 1 base, and 13 bases lay in between. Germline lookup yields CDR1 SEHNR and CDR2 FQNEAQ (reference sequence). CDR3 DNA sequence: TGTGCCAGCAGCTACCTAGGGGTAGCGAACACTGAAGCTTTCTTT. Amino acids: CASSYLGVANTEAFF.

A note on this clonotype: The junction does not match germline at one end; this may be a read error. The rearrangement uses TRBV9 and TRBJ1-1; possibly TRBD1 for D (6 bases). CDR1 is SGDLS, CDR2 YYNGEE, per germline. The CDR3 contains 14 residues. In DNA form, the CDR3 reads TGTGCCAGCAGCGTCCAAGGAGGGGGGAATGAAGCTTTATTT. This encodes CASSVQGGGNEALF.

V and J are TRBV20-1 and TRBJ2-7, with D perhaps matching TRBD2 (5 bases). There are 14 residues in the CDR3. V gave up 5 bases and J gave up 0 bases, with 14 bases separating them. Germline V CDR1 and CDR2: DFQATT, SNEGSKA (reference sequence). This CDR3 reads CSALRLGSSYEQYF. The CDR3, as DNA: TGCAGTGCTTTACGACTGGGGAGCTCCTACGAGCAGTACTTC.